A selection of T cell receptor beta chains follows, all from one sample in a study of cytomegalovirus exposure and HLA in healthy donors. The data were produced by immunoSEQ multiplex PCR, yet TCRdb's version contains in-frame clones alone and is incomplete. The table gives some 200,000 clones; the top ten clones make up 5.5% to 7.5% of it. Source material: PBMCs. Every receptor here comes from a man in his thirties or forties in good health and CMV-seronegative. CDR3s include the opening cysteine and the closing phenylalanine or tryptophan. Each record gives: J gene, V gene, D gene, CDR3 DNA, CDR3 protein. A D gene is named only where the DNA matches it firmly.

TRBJ2-3,TRBV7-3,TRBD2,TGTGCCAGCAGCTTAACGCGGACTAGCTGGCGAGATTTT,CASSLTRTSWRDF
TRBJ2-2,TRBV7-3,-,TGTGCCAGCAGCTCCAGGGGCGCCGGGGAGCTGTTTTTT,CASSSRGAGELFF
TRBJ2-3,TRBV5-6,-,TGTGCCAGCAGCTTGGCGACATTCATCCTCACAGATACGCAGTATTTT,CASSLATFILTDTQYF
TRBJ2-6,TRBV13,TRBD2,TGTGCCAGCAGCTTAAGGCTAGCGGGGGGGCATGGTTCAGGGGCCAACGTCCTGACTTTC,CASSLRLAGGHGSGANVLTF
TRBJ1-2,TRBV5-5,-,TGTGCCAGCAGTTGGGGGCGGACGCAGCCTCCCTCGGGCTACACCTTC,CASSWGRTQPPSGYTF
TRBJ1-3,TRBV28,TRBD1,TGTGCCAGCAGTTCGTCGGGACAGGGGTCCGGGATGTATTTT,CASSSSGQGSGMYF
TRBJ1-2,TRBV10-2,TRBD1,TGCGCCAGCCCCCCCGGGACAGGGGGCAACTATGGCTACACCTTC,CASPPGTGGNYGYTF
TRBJ1-5,TRBV28,TRBD1,TGTGCCAGCAACAGGGGAAATCAGCCCCAGCATTTT,CASNRGNQPQHF
TRBJ1-2,TRBV6-5,-,TGTGCCAGCAACACACCGGGACTTCTGGGGGATGGCTACACCTTC,CASNTPGLLGDGYTF
TRBJ1-5,TRBV28,TRBD1,TGTGAGACAGGGGGGATCAATCAGCCCCAGCATTTT,CETGGINQPQHF
TRBJ1-1,TRBV19,-,TGTGCCAGTATCAGGGCAGGCACAATGAACACTGAAGCTTTCTTT,CASIRAGTMNTEAFF
TRBJ2-4,TRBV19,-,TGTGCCAGTAGTATCGGGCAGGGAATGACCAAAAACATTCAGTACTTC,CASSIGQGMTKNIQYF
TRBJ1-1,TRBV5-1,-,TGCGCCAGCAACCGGGGTTCGGACACTGAAGCTTTCTTT,CASNRGSDTEAFF
TRBJ2-3,TRBV4-3,TRBD2,TGCGCCAGCAGCCAACGGGGGGGCCGTGCAGATACGCAGTATTTT,CASSQRGGRADTQYF
TRBJ1-5,TRBV7-9,TRBD1,TGTGCCAGCAGCTTAGGAAATATTGGACAGGGAATTCGTCAGCCCCAGCATTTT,CASSLGNIGQGIRQPQHF
TRBJ1-1,TRBV5-1,-,TGCGCCAGCAGCTTGGCCGCGGGGCGCGGGAACACTGAAGCTTTCTTT,CASSLAAGRGNTEAFF
TRBJ1-6,TRBV4-3,-,TGCGCCAGCAGCCCGAGGGGGACGCGCTTATCGGGTTCACCCCTCCACTTT,CASSPRGTRLSGSPLHF
TRBJ1-4,TRBV27,-,TGTGCCAGCAGTTTATCCCCCCAGGGGCCGCTTGTAGAAAAACTGTTTTTT,CASSLSPQGPLVEKLFF
TRBJ1-2,TRBV2,-,TGTGCCAGCAGTGAAAGGATTGGGCAGGGTGGGCCCTATGGCTACACCTTC,CASSERIGQGGPYGYTF
TRBJ1-1,TRBV6-5,-,TGTGCCAGCAGTTACTCAAGGACAGAGAACACTGAAGCTTTCTTT,CASSYSRTENTEAFF
TRBJ2-1,TRBV29-1,-,TGCAGCGTTGAAGAGAGAGCGAACTCCTACAATGAGCAGTTCTTC,CSVEERANSYNEQFF
TRBJ1-1,TRBV5-1,-,TGCGCCAGCAGCTTGGCCAGGACAGTAGGGTCCGAAGCTTTCTTT,CASSLARTVGSEAFF
TRBJ2-7,TRBV5-4,-,TGTGCCAGCAGCTTGGGCGGGACGACCTACGAGCAGTACTTC,CASSLGGTTYEQYF
TRBJ2-3,TRBV10-3,TRBD2,TGTGCCATCAGTGAGTCTAGGCGTGCTAGCGGGGTCACAGATACGCAGTATTTT,CAISESRRASGVTDTQYF
TRBJ1-1,TRBV14,-,TGTGCCAGCAGCGCCGGACTTCCCCCAGGCACTGAAGCTTTCTTT,CASSAGLPPGTEAFF
TRBJ2-5,TRBV11-3,-,TGTGCCAGCAGCTTCTCGGGGGGCGGGATTCCAGAGACCCAGTACTTC,CASSFSGGGIPETQYF
TRBJ1-5,TRBV7-2,-,TGTGCCAGCAGCTTAGAAGAGGGCAATCAGCCCCAGCATTTT,CASSLEEGNQPQHF
TRBJ2-1,TRBV19,-,TGTGCCAGTAGGTCGGACTTCTCCTACAATGAGCAGTTCTTC,CASRSDFSYNEQFF
TRBJ2-5,TRBV13,TRBD2,TGTGCCAGCAGCTCGCGGACTAGCGGGAGGGCCCAGTACTTC,CASSSRTSGRAQYF
TRBJ2-7,TRBV2,TRBD1,TGTGCCAGCAGAGAAACGGTACAGGGGTCCTACGAGCAGTACTTC,CASRETVQGSYEQYF